This passage covers 27 T cell receptor beta chains from one sample sequenced in a study of CD8 T cells in ankylosing spondylitis. Whole-study findings and limits: A TCR beta motif of under 10 highly homologous variants appeared characteristic of ankylosing spondylitis blood.

Antigens for these TCRs are unknown. TCRdb reanalysed the 5' RACE reads using MiXCR and keeps one entry per CDR3 protein. The sample consists of hundreds of thousands of distinct CDR3 sequences, about 24% of them appearing once. Sequencing used blood, either unsorted or a sorted T cell fraction (not recorded which). All receptors derive from a male donor with ankylosing spondylitis.

This clonotype was picked up many times. This chain uses TRBV6-1 with TRBJ1-1; TRBD1 aligns across 11 bases. The CDR3 has 14 residues. From germline, CDR1 is MNHNS and CDR2 SASEGT. Unmatched junction bases numbered 6, after V lost 7 bases and J lost 5 bases. DNA of the CDR3: TGTGCCAGCAAATGGACAGGGGGCAAGACTGAAGCTTTCTTT. Translation: CASKWTGGKTEAFF.

V gene TRBV20-1 combines with J gene TRBJ1-6; 10 nucleotides line up with TRBD1. CDR3 length: 16 residues. Germline V CDR1 and CDR2: DFQATT, SNEGSKA (reference sequence). V shed 5 bases, J shed 9 bases, and the junction held 13 bases outside the gene matches. Here the CDR3 DNA reads TGCAGTGCTTCCCCCTCAGGGACAGGGGTCTCTTCACCCCTCCACTTT. Protein: CSASPSGTGVSSPLHF.

There are a few counts of this clonotype. V is TRBV20-1 and J is TRBJ1-1; the D is unclear. The CDR3 runs 13 residues. CDR1 is DFQATT and CDR2 is SNEGSKA in the germline V gene (reference sequence). The germline V and J ends were trimmed by 3 bases and 3 bases, with 11 bases remaining between them. The CDR3 loop is CSARAPTDTEAFF. CDR3 DNA: TGCAGTGCTAGGGCGCCAACAGACACTGAAGCTTTCTTT.

This clonotype showed up just a few times. This chain links TRBV12-3 or TRBV12-4 with TRBJ2-2, with 10 positions matching TRBD1. V trimming: 7 bases; J trimming: 3 bases; junction bases outside the gene matches: 8. This CDR3 comprises 16 residues. The CDR3 DNA is TGTGCCAGCACTCCGCCGGGACAGGGGTACACCGGGGAGCTGTTTTTT. Protein product: CASTPPGQGYTGELFF.

This rearrangement joins TRBV20-1 to TRBJ2-7; a weak D match, TRBD2 (6 bases). The CDR3 is 12 residues long. Germline V lookup: CDR1 DFQATT, CDR2 SNEGSKA (reference sequence). This CDR3 is CSPTRDGTEQYF. The CDR3 DNA sequence: TGCAGCCCAACGCGGGATGGAACCGAGCAGTACTTC.

V usage is TRBV20-1 and J usage is TRBJ1-1; unclear D gene. The CDR3 totals 12 residues. Per germline, CDR1 DFQATT and CDR2 SNEGSKA (reference sequence). Trimming pared 1 base from V and 4 bases from J, leaving 7 bases between. Written as DNA, the CDR3 is TGCAGTGCTAGAGTCAAGAGCACTGAAGCTTTCTTT. This translates into CSARVKSTEAFF.

The J gene is TRBJ2-3, the V gene TRBV6-1, with TRBD1 matching over 10 bases. The CDR3 sequence is 15 residues long. V dropped 6 bases and J dropped 3; count of bases not matched to a gene: 6. Germline V gene data show CDR1 as MNHNS and CDR2 as SASEGT. The CDR3 DNA sequence: TGTGCCAGCAGACAACGACAGGGGGCTACAGATACGCAGTATTTT. This sequence encodes CASRQRQGATDTQYF.

The chain recombines TRBV11-1 with TRBJ2-1, with 13 bases fitting TRBD2. The V segment lost 5 bases and the J segment 0 bases; nucleotides outside the gene matches: 13. The CDR3 extends over 20 amino acids. Germline CDR1 reads SGHAT; CDR2 reads FQDESV (reference sequence). CDR3 nucleotide sequence: TGTGCCAGCAGCCGTTTTCGAGGGACTAGCGGGACTCTCTCCTACAATGAGCAGTTCTTC. Residues: CASSRFRGTSGTLSYNEQFF.

This clonotype was detected only a few times. The rearrangement joins TRBV11-2 to TRBJ1-1; no reliable D call. Germline-derived CDR1 and CDR2 are SGHAT and FQNNGV. Trimming cost V 2 bases and J 1 base, with 8 bases left between them. The CDR3 extends over 14 amino acids. CDR3 sequence (DNA): TGTGCCAGCAGCTTACGAAGTGGGAACACTGAAGCTTTCTTT. It codes for CASSLRSGNTEAFF.

The V call is TRBV6-1, the J call TRBJ2-3; D gene unclear. The V gene's germline CDR1 is MNHNS and CDR2 SASEGT. V was shortened by 2 bases and J by 4 bases, with 13 bases between the two germline ends. The CDR3 runs 15 residues. The CDR3 reads CASSERADGADTQYF. In DNA, the CDR3 is TGTGCCAGCAGTGAACGAGCCGATGGGGCAGATACGCAGTATTTT.

This clonotype turned up a few times. At one boundary the junction diverges from the germline segment, which might be a read error. V and J are TRBV6-5 and TRBJ2-2; 9 bases fit TRBD2. The CDR3 has 15 residues. Germline V gene lookup returns CDR1 MNHEY and CDR2 SVGAGI. In DNA form, the CDR3 reads TGTGCCAGCAGTGACTCGAGCGGACTAGCGGGGGAGCTGTTTTTT. Translating it yields CASSDSSGLAGELFF.

A few counts support this clonotype. CDR3 nucleotide sequence: TGCGCCAGCAGCACAGGAGCGGGACCCTACGAGCAGTACGTC. It codes for CASSTGAGPYEQYV. The chain joins TRBV5-1 to TRBJ2-7; 7 nucleotides agree with TRBD2. The germline V gene has CDR1 SGHRS and CDR2 YFSETQ. The V gene end was trimmed by 4 bases and the J gene end by 2 bases; junction bases not matched to a gene: 6. CDR3 size: 14 residues.

This clonotype was counted only a few times. This chain links TRBV27 with TRBJ2-3; D gene uncertain. V lost 4 bases and J lost 2, with 7 bases in between. CDR3 length equals 13 residues. Germline V lookup: CDR1 MNHEY, CDR2 SMNVEV (reference sequence). The CDR3 nucleotides are TGTGCCAGCAGTTACAGCTACACAGATACGCAGTATTTT. This translates into CASSYSYTDTQYF.

The chain joins TRBV29-1 to TRBJ2-1; D assignment may be TRBD1 or TRBD2 (6 bases each). The germline V and J ends were trimmed by 6 bases and 10 bases, with 19 bases remaining between them. This CDR3 contains 13 residues. CDR1 and CDR2 from the germline V gene are SQVTM and ANQGSEA. CDR3 DNA: TGCAGCGTAGGGGGGCAGGGGCTTTGGGAGCAGTTCTTC. This codes for CSVGGQGLWEQFF.

This chain joins TRBV12-3 or TRBV12-4 and TRBJ2-2; D is possibly TRBD1 (5 bases). Deletions cut 4 bases from V and 1 base from J, with 10 bases between. The CDR3 sequence is 15 residues long. CDR3 sequence: CASSSTVLNTGELFF. CDR3 nucleotide sequence: TGTGCCAGCAGTTCGACAGTTTTGAACACCGGGGAGCTGTTTTTT.

The chain carries TRBV20-1 and TRBJ2-1; TRBD2 is a possible D gene (5 bases). Germline lookup yields CDR1 DFQATT and CDR2 SNEGSKA (reference sequence). Trimming shortened V by 3 bases and J by 4 bases, and 13 bases separated the two germline ends. The CDR3 covers 14 residues. CDR3 loop: CSARRAGLYNEQFF. The DNA for the CDR3 is TGCAGTGCTAGGAGGGCGGGCCTATACAATGAGCAGTTCTTC.

The sample holds many counts of this clonotype. Here the CDR3 DNA reads TGCAGCGTACAACCAGGGGGCGCCCACACTGAAGCTTTCTTT. Its translation is CSVQPGGAHTEAFF. V is TRBV29-1 and J is TRBJ1-1; 8 bases fit TRBD1. Unmatched junction bases numbered 9, after V lost 6 bases and J lost 3 bases. Germline CDR1 SQVTM, CDR2 ANQGSEA. The CDR3 contains 14 residues. Looking up the rest from reference TRBV29-1 and TRBJ1-1 gives the full variable domain: SAVISQKPSRDICQRGTSLTIQCQVDSQVTMMFWYRQQPGQSLTLIATANQGSEATYESGFVIDKFPISRPNLTFSTLTVSNMSPEDSSIYLCSVQPGGAHTEAFFGQGTRLTVV.

This clonotype was observed a handful of times. The rearrangement uses TRBV20-1 and TRBJ2-7; TRBD1 might be the D (5 bases). This CDR3 has 15 amino acids. Germline lookup yields CDR1 DFQATT and CDR2 SNEGSKA (reference sequence). V was pared by 0 bases and J by 4 bases, with 16 bases between. The CDR3 sequence: CSARDPLAGMYEQYF. The CDR3 bases are TGCAGTGCTAGAGACCCCCTGGCAGGGATGTACGAGCAGTACTTC.

The chain employs TRBV25-1 and TRBJ1-1; D gene unclear. This CDR3 has 14 amino acids. Trimming took 6 bases from V and 3 from J, leaving 14 bases between them. Germline values: CDR1 MGHDK, CDR2 SYGVNS. CDR3 sequence reads: CASRGPVRDTEAFF. For the CDR3, the DNA is TGTGCCAGCAGGGGCCCCGTTAGGGACACTGAAGCTTTCTTT.

The chain is built from TRBV20-1 and TRBJ2-3; 8 bases agree with TRBD1. Germline CDR1 DFQATT, CDR2 SNEGSKA (reference sequence). This CDR3 spans 14 amino acids. Trimming at V came to 5 bases and at J to 2 bases, leaving 6 bases not matched to a gene. The CDR3 region is CSAPGQENTDTQYF. The CDR3 nucleotides are TGCAGTGCTCCGGGACAGGAAAACACAGATACGCAGTATTTT.

The V call is TRBV20-1, the J call TRBJ2-7; D might be TRBD1 or TRBD2, each matching 5 bases. From germline, CDR1 is DFQATT and CDR2 SNEGSKA (reference sequence). With 6 bases removed from V and 6 bases from J, the gap between germline ends came to 12 bases. There are 11 residues in the CDR3. The CDR3 coding sequence is TGCAGTGCGAGCTGGGGGTCCGAGCAGTACTTC. Encoded protein: CSASWGSEQYF.

This clonotype was detected a few times. The chain employs TRBV5-6 and TRBJ1-1; D might be TRBD1 (5 bases). Trimming cost V 4 bases and J 11 bases, with 18 bases left between them. This CDR3 comprises 13 residues. Germline CDR1 is SGHDT and CDR2 is YYEEEE. CDR3 coding DNA: TGTGCCAGCAGCGCCCGGGACCTCCTGGGGGCTTTCTTT. Its translation is CASSARDLLGAFF.

In its sample, this clonotype was seen a few times. The chain links TRBV7-9 to TRBJ1-4; a possible D gene is TRBD1 (5 bases). Germline assignment: CDR1 SEHNR and CDR2 FQNEAQ (reference sequence). V dropped 4 bases and J dropped 7 bases, with 19 bases sitting between them. The CDR3 length is 16 residues. The CDR3 DNA reads TGTGCCAGCAGCTCCCCTGGGGGTAAGGCTGGTGAAAAACTGTTTTTT. This encodes CASSSPGGKAGEKLFF.

The chain is built from TRBV6-5 and TRBJ2-4; D is unresolved. This CDR3 region has 16 residues. The V and J ends lost 4 bases and 0 bases respectively, with 13 bases between them. CDR1 and CDR2 (germline): MNHEY, SVGAGI. CDR3 region: CASSFAGWGAKNIQYF. In DNA form, the CDR3 reads TGTGCCAGCAGTTTTGCTGGGTGGGGAGCCAAAAACATTCAGTACTTC.

This clonotype was counted only a few times. The V and J genes are TRBV9 and TRBJ2-7; D remains unclear. Germline V lookup: CDR1 SGDLS, CDR2 YYNGEE. This CDR3 contains 14 residues. V shed 4 bases and J shed 0 bases, with 11 bases lying between them. The CDR3 sequence: CASSSISSSYEQYF. DNA of the CDR3: TGTGCCAGCAGCTCTATTAGCAGCTCCTACGAGCAGTACTTC.

The rearrangement uses TRBV24-1 and TRBJ1-4; no firm D call. Per germline, CDR1 KGHDR and CDR2 SFDVKD. The CDR3 is 17 residues long. V lost 3 bases and J lost 0, with 13 bases in between. The CDR3 bases are TGTGCCACCAGTGATGCTACCACGGGAGCAACTAATGAAAAACTGTTTTTT. This gives the protein CATSDATTGATNEKLFF.

V usage is TRBV7-8 and J usage is TRBJ2-7; TRBD1 aligns across 7 bases. This CDR3 is built from 15 residues. CDR1 and CDR2 (germline): SGHVS, FQNEAQ. The junction had 5 bases not matched to a gene; V was cut back by 0 bases and J by 3 bases. The DNA of the CDR3 is TGTGCCAGCAGCTTAGCGGCAGGGGGTGGCTACGAGCAGTACGTC. The encoded protein is CASSLAAGGGYEQYV.